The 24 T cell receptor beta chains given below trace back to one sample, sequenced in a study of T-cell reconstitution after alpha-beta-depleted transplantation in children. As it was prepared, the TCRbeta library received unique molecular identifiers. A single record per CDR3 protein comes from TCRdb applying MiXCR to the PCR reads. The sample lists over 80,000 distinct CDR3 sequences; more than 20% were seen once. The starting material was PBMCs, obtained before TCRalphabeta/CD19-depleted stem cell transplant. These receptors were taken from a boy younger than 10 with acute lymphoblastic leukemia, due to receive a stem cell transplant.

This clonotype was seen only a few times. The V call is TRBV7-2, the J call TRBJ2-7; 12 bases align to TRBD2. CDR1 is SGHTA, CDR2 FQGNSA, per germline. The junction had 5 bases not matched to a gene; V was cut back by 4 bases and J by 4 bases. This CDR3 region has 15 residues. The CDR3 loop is CASSWLAGGPYEQYF. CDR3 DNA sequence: TGTGCCAGCAGCTGGCTAGCGGGAGGGCCGTACGAGCAGTACTTC.

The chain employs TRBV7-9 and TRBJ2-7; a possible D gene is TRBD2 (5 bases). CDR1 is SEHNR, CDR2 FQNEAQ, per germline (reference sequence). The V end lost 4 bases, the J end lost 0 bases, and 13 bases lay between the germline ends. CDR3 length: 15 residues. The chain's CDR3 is CASSWGASDSYEQYF. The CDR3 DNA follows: TGTGCCAGCAGCTGGGGAGCCTCTGACTCCTACGAGCAGTACTTC.

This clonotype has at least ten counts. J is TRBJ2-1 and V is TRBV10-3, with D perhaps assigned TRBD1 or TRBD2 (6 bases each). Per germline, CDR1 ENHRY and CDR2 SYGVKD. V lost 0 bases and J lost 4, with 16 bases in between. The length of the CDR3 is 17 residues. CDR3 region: CAISESMGAGGYNEQFF. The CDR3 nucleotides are TGTGCCATCAGTGAGTCCATGGGGGCCGGGGGTTACAATGAGCAGTTCTTC.

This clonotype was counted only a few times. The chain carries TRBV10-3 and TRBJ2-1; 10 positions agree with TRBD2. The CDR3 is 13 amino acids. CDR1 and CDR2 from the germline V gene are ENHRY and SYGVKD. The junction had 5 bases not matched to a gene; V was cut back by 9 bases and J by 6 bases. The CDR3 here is CAIRTSGLNEQFF. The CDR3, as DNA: TGTGCCATACGGACTAGCGGACTCAATGAGCAGTTCTTC.

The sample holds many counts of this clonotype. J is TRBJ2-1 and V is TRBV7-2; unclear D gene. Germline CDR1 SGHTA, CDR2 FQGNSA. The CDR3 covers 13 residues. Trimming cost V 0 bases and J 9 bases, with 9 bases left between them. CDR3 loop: CASSLAGTIEQFF. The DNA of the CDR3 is TGTGCCAGCAGCTTAGCCGGAACGATTGAGCAGTTCTTC.

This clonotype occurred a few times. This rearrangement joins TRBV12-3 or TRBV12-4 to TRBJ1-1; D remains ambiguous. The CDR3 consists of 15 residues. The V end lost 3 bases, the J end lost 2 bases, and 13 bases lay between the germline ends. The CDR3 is CASSLWLRINTEAFF. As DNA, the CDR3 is TGTGCCAGCAGTTTGTGGCTCAGGATCAACACTGAAGCTTTCTTT.

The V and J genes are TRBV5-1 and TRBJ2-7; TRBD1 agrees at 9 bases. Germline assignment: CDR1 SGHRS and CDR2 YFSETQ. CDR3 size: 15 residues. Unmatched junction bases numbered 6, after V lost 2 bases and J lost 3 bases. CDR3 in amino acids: CASSFSGTGYYEQYF. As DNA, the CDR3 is TGCGCCAGCAGCTTCTCCGGGACAGGGTACTACGAGCAGTACTTC. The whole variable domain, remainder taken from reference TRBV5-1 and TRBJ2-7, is KAGVTQTPRYLIKTRGQQVTLSCSPISGHRSVSWYQQTPGQGLQFLFEYFSETQRNKGNFPGRFSGRQFSNSRSEMNVSTLELGDSALYLCASSFSGTGYYEQYFGPGTRLTVT.

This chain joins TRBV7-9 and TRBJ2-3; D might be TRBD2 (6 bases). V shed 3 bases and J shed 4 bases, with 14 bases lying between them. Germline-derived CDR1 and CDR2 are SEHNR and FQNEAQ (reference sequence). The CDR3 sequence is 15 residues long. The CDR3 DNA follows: TGTGCCAGCAGCTTGGGTAGCGGAGCTGCAGATACGCAGTATTTT. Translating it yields CASSLGSGAADTQYF.

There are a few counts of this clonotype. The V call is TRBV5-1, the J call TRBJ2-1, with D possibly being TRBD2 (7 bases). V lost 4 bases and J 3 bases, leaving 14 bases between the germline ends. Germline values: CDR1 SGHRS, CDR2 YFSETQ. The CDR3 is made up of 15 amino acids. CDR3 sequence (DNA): TGCGCCAGCAGCCCGGGGGGCTCGGGCTACAATGAGCAGTTCTTC. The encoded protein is CASSPGGSGYNEQFF.

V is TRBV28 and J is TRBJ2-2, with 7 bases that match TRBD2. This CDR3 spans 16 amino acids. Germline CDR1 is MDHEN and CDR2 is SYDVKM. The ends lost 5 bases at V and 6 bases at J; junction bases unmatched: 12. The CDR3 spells CASSLPSGAFSGELFF. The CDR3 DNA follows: TGTGCCAGCAGTCTCCCTAGCGGAGCCTTCTCCGGGGAGCTGTTTTTT.

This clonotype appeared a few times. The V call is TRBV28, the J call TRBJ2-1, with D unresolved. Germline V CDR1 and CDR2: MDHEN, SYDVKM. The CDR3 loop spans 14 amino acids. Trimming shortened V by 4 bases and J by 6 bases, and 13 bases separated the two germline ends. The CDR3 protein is CASSSPPTANEQFF. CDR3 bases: TGTGCCAGCAGTTCCCCTCCTACTGCCAATGAGCAGTTCTTC.

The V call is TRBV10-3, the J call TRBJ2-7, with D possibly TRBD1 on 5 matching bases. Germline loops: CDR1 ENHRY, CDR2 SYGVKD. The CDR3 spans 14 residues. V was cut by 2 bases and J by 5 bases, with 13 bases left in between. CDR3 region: CAISEGRVGDEQYF. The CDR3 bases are TGTGCCATCAGTGAGGGCAGGGTAGGGGACGAGCAGTACTTC.

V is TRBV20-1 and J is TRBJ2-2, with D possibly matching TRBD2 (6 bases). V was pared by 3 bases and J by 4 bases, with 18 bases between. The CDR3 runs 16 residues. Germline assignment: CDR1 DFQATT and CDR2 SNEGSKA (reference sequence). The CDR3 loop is CSASSGGGASTGELFF. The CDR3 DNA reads TGCAGTGCTAGTTCCGGCGGAGGGGCCAGCACCGGGGAGCTGTTTTTT.

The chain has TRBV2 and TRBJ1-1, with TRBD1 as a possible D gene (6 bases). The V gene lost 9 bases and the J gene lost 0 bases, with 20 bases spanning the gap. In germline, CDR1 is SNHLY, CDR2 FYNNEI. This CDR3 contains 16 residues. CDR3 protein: CASTTGGAEMNTEAFF. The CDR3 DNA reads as TGTGCCAGTACAACCGGGGGGGCAGAAATGAACACTGAAGCTTTCTTT.

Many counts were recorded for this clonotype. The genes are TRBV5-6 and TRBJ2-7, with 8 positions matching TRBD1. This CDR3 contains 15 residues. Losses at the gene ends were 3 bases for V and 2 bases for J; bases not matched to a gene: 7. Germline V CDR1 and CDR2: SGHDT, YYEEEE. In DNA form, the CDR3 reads TGTGCCAGCAGCTCCTGGACAGGGCCACCCTACGAGCAGTACTTC. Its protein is CASSSWTGPPYEQYF.

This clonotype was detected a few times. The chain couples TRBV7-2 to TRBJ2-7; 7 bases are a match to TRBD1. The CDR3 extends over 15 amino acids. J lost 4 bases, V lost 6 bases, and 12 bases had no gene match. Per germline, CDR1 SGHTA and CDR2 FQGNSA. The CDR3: CASRLTPGTAYEQYF. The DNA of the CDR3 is TGTGCCAGCAGGCTGACTCCCGGGACAGCTTACGAGCAGTACTTC.

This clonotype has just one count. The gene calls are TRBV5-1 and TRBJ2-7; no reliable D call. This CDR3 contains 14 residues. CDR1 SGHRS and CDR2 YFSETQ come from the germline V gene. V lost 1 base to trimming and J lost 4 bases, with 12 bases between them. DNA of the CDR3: TGCGCCAGCAGCTTGTCGGTAATCCAATACGAGCAGTACTTC. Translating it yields CASSLSVIQYEQYF.

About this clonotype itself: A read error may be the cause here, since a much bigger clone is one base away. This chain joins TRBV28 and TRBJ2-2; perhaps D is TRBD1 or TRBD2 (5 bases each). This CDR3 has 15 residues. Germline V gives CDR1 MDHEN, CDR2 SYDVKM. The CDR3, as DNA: TGTGCCAGCACCCCTGTGAGGGGCCACACCGGGGCGCTGTTTTTT. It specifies CASTPVRGHTGALFF.

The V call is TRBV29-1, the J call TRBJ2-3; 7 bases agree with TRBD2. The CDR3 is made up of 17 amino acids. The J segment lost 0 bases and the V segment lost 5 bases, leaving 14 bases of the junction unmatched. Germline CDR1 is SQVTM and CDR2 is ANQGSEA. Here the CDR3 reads CSVWLAERGWSTDTQYF. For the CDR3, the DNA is TGCAGCGTTTGGCTAGCGGAGAGAGGATGGAGCACAGATACGCAGTATTTT.

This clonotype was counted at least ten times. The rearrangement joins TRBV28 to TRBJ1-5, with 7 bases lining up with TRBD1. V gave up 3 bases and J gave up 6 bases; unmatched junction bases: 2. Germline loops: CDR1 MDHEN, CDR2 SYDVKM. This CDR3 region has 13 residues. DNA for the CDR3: TGTGCCAGCAGTTTTACAGGGGTTCAGCCCCAGCATTTT. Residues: CASSFTGVQPQHF.

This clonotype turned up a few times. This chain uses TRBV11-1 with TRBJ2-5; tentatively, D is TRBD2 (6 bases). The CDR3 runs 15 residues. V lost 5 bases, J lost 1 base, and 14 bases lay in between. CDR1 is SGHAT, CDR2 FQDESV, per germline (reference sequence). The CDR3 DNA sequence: TGTGCCAGCAGCCACAGCGGAGGGCCCCAAGAGACCCAGTACTTC. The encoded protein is CASSHSGGPQETQYF.

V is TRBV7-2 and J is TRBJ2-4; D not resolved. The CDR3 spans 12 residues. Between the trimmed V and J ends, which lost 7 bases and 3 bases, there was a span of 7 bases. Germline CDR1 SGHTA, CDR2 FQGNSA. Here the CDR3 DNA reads TGTGCCAGCATAGGTTTCAAAAACATTCAGTACTTC. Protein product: CASIGFKNIQYF.

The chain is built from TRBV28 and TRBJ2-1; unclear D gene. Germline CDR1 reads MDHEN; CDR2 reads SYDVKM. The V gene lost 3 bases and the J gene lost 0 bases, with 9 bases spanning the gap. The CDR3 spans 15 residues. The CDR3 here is CASSFSASSYNEQFF. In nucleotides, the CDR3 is TGTGCCAGCAGTTTTTCAGCGAGCTCCTACAATGAGCAGTTCTTC.

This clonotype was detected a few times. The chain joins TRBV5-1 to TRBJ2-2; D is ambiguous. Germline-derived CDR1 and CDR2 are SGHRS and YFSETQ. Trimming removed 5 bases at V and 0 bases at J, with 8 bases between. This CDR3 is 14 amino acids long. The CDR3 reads CASRETPNTGELFF. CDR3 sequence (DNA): TGCGCCAGCAGGGAAACCCCGAACACCGGGGAGCTGTTTTTT.